Below, 29 T cell receptor beta chains from the same sample are listed, as sequenced in a study of T cell responses to AZD1222 COVID-19 vaccine. Clones were read by immunoSEQ multiplex PCR, and TCRdb kept only the in-frame ones, dropping some. The table includes 120,000 to 150,000 clones, around 90% detected once. Sequenced here: peripheral blood, sampled 28 days after the second AZD1222 dose. The origin of the receptors is an adult who received the AZD1222 COVID-19 vaccine.

V and J are TRBV6-5 and TRBJ1-1; no firm D call. CDR1 and CDR2 from the germline V gene are MNHEY and SVGAGI. V was shortened by 7 bases and J by 0 bases, with 9 bases between the two germline ends. The CDR3 is made up of 13 amino acids. In nucleotides, the CDR3 is TGTGCCAGCATCCAGTTCATGAACACTGAAGCTTTCTTT. It yields the protein CASIQFMNTEAFF.

The chain carries TRBV3-1 (or the pseudogene TRBV3-2) and TRBJ2-5; 9 bases agree with TRBD1. Germline V gene lookup returns CDR1 LGHDT and CDR2 YNNKEL (reference sequence). J gave up 5 bases and V 1 base, and 5 bases lay outside the gene matches. This CDR3 has 15 residues. The CDR3, as DNA: TGTGCCAGCAGCCAAGCAGGACAGGGGTTGGAGACCCAGTACTTC. Encoded protein: CASSQAGQGLETQYF.

V is TRBV27 and J is TRBJ2-5; D call uncertain. Deletions cut 2 bases from V and 5 bases from J, with 9 bases between. The CDR3 length is 13 residues. Germline V CDR1 and CDR2: MNHEY, SMNVEV (reference sequence). The CDR3 here is CASSLRNPETQYF. As DNA, the CDR3 is TGTGCCAGCAGTTTACGGAATCCGGAGACCCAGTACTTC.

The chain links TRBV9 to TRBJ1-4; 7 bases fit TRBD1. V trimming: 4 bases; J trimming: 2 bases; junction bases outside the gene matches: 8. Germline V gene data show CDR1 as SGDLS and CDR2 as YYNGEE. The CDR3 loop spans 16 amino acids. The CDR3 DNA is TGTGCCAGCAGCCTCACAGGGGCCCCGACTAATGAAAAACTGTTTTTT. Translating gives CASSLTGAPTNEKLFF. The complete variable domain, with remaining parts taken from reference TRBV9 and TRBJ1-4, reads DSGVTQTPKHLITATGQRVTLRCSPRSGDLSVYWYQQSLDQGLQFLIQYYNGEERAKGNILERFSAQQFPDLHSELNLSSLELGDSALYFCASSLTGAPTNEKLFFGSGTQLSVL.

This clone was seen more than once but under ten times. The gene calls are TRBV25-1 and TRBJ1-1; D call uncertain. The CDR3 has 13 residues. CDR1 is MGHDK, CDR2 SYGVNS, per germline. Trimming cost V 5 bases and J 1 base, with 8 bases left between them. CDR3 nucleotides: TGTGCCAGCAGTTTAGGCTCGAACACTGAAGCTTTCTTT. Translating it yields CASSLGSNTEAFF.

This sequence joins TRBV5-1 and TRBJ1-1; TRBD1 agrees at 8 bases. The length of the CDR3 is 14 residues. J lost 7 bases, V lost 2 bases, and 7 bases had no gene match. Germline values: CDR1 SGHRS, CDR2 YFSETQ. The CDR3 DNA follows: TGCGCCAGCAGCTTAACGGTGGGGACAGGTGAAGCTTTCTTT. Translating it yields CASSLTVGTGEAFF.

The V and J genes are TRBV7-9 and TRBJ2-5; D unresolved. Trimming cost V 5 bases and J 6 bases, with 13 bases left between them. The CDR3 length is 13 residues. Germline V gene lookup returns CDR1 SEHNR and CDR2 FQNEAQ (reference sequence). The CDR3 coding sequence is TGTGCCAGCAGCCCGCCGGCTGGGAAGACCCAGTACTTC. It yields the protein CASSPPAGKTQYF.

The chain's CDR3 is CASSLAGKGNTEAFF. Here the CDR3 DNA reads TGTGCCAGCAGCTTGGCGGGAAAGGGGAACACTGAAGCTTTCTTT. This chain links TRBV5-5 with TRBJ1-1, with unresolved D. Germline CDR1 reads SGHKS; CDR2 reads YYEKEE (reference sequence). The CDR3 is 15 residues long. V was shortened by 0 bases and J by 1 base, with 10 bases between the two germline ends.

This clone was seen only once. V and J are TRBV7-2 and TRBJ2-4, with D perhaps being TRBD1 or TRBD2 (6 bases each). CDR3 size: 16 residues. Trimming cost V 11 bases and J 3 bases, with 23 bases left between them. The germline V gene has CDR1 SGHTA and CDR2 FQGNSA. The CDR3 DNA sequence: TGTGCCTCAGCATCGGGGGCAAGGACTTACAAAAACATTCAGTACTTC. Translated, it gives CASASGARTYKNIQYF.

The V and J genes are TRBV4-2 and TRBJ1-1; D may be TRBD1 (6 bases). CDR3 length: 14 amino acids. V was trimmed by 6 bases and J by 2 bases, leaving 13 bases between them. Germline CDR1 is LGHNA and CDR2 is YNFKEQ. CDR3 amino acids: CASRQDSLNTEAFF. DNA for the CDR3: TGTGCCAGCAGACAGGACAGCCTTAACACTGAAGCTTTCTTT.

This chain uses TRBV5-4 with TRBJ2-2; TRBD2 agrees at 10 bases. Germline V CDR1 and CDR2: SGHNT, YYREEE (reference sequence). J was trimmed by 1 base and V by 5 bases; bases with no gene match: 8. CDR3 length equals 17 residues. Written as DNA, the CDR3 is TGTGCCAGCAGACCCGACTTAGCGGGGGGGAACACCGGGGAGCTGTTTTTT. Its protein product is CASRPDLAGGNTGELFF.

This clone was seen more than once but under ten times. The chain links TRBV9 to TRBJ1-2; D perhaps matches TRBD1 (6 bases). Germline assignment: CDR1 SGDLS and CDR2 YYNGEE. The CDR3 runs to 14 residues. Trimming left V 1 base short and J 8 bases short, with 15 bases between. The CDR3 spells CASSVREGDLGYTF. The CDR3 DNA reads TGTGCCAGCAGCGTACGGGAGGGGGATCTCGGCTACACCTTC.

The rearrangement links TRBV3-1 (or the pseudogene TRBV3-2) to TRBJ2-7; 10 positions match TRBD2. Germline values: CDR1 LGHDT, CDR2 YNNKEL (reference sequence). J lost 7 bases, V lost 1 base, and 10 bases had no gene match. The CDR3 sequence is 16 residues long. The CDR3 DNA reads TGTGCCAGCAGCCAAGGGAATAGCGGGAGGCTGGGGGAGCAGTACTTC. Its protein is CASSQGNSGRLGEQYF.

The chain carries TRBV27 and TRBJ2-7; TRBD2 matches 10 bases. This CDR3 has 15 amino acids. The germline gives CDR1 MNHEY, CDR2 SMNVEV (reference sequence). Unmatched junction bases numbered 6, after V lost 4 bases and J lost 3 bases. The CDR3 DNA reads TGTGCCAGCAGTTCTTGGACTAGCGGATTCTACGAGCAGTACTTC. It encodes CASSSWTSGFYEQYF.

This chain joins TRBV4-1 and TRBJ1-4; weak D call: TRBD1 (5 bases). V lost 0 bases and J 7 bases, leaving 9 bases between the germline ends. From germline, CDR1 is MGHRA and CDR2 YSYEKL. The CDR3 contains 14 residues. CDR3 DNA sequence: TGCGCCAGCAGCCAAGAGGATAGGGGTGAAAAACTGTTTTTT. It codes for CASSQEDRGEKLFF.

The chain recombines TRBV15 with TRBJ2-7; no clear D gene. From germline, CDR1 is LNHNV and CDR2 YYDKDF (reference sequence). The CDR3 sequence is 13 residues long. Trimming pared 1 base from V and 1 base from J, leaving 5 bases between. The CDR3 region is CATSRVGSYEQYF. CDR3 nucleotide sequence: TGTGCCACCAGCAGAGTCGGTTCCTACGAGCAGTACTTC.

The J gene is TRBJ1-1, the V gene TRBV5-1, with D perhaps TRBD1 (5 bases). Germline CDR1 is SGHRS and CDR2 is YFSETQ. V lost 4 bases, J lost 10 bases, and 17 bases lay in between. The CDR3 runs to 13 residues. In DNA form, the CDR3 reads TGCGCCAGCAGCGACCGGGACTACTCTAGAGCTTTCTTT. As protein: CASSDRDYSRAFF.

The V and J genes are TRBV7-2 and TRBJ2-7; D may be TRBD1 or TRBD2 (6 bases each). Trimming took 0 bases from V and 2 from J, leaving 11 bases between them. Germline values: CDR1 SGHTA, CDR2 FQGNSA. The CDR3 is made up of 15 amino acids. CDR3 protein: CASSLATGGPYEQYF. The CDR3 DNA follows: TGTGCCAGCAGCTTAGCTACCGGGGGCCCCTACGAGCAGTACTTC.

DNA of the CDR3: TGCAGCGTTGCCCTACGATTGAACACTGAAGCTTTCTTT. Amino acids: CSVALRLNTEAFF. This chain uses TRBV29-1 with TRBJ1-1; D not certain. CDR3 length equals 13 residues. Germline V lookup: CDR1 SQVTM, CDR2 ANQGSEA. Trimming removed 4 bases at V and 0 bases at J, with 9 bases between.

This chain joins TRBV11-3 and TRBJ1-3, with 7 bases aligning to TRBD1. This CDR3 has 17 amino acids. Looked up from germline, CDR1 is SGHNT and CDR2 is YENEEA. Losses at the gene ends were 5 bases for V and 0 bases for J; bases not matched to a gene: 10. The CDR3 spells CASSPPRTGHSGNTIYF. In DNA, the CDR3 is TGTGCCAGCAGCCCCCCGCGGACAGGACACTCTGGAAACACCATATATTTT.

The chain employs TRBV11-2 and TRBJ2-5, with a tentative D call TRBD2 (6 bases). The V gene lost 1 base and the J gene lost 7 bases, with 19 bases spanning the gap. The CDR3 totals 16 residues. Germline values: CDR1 SGHAT, CDR2 FQNNGV. As DNA, the CDR3 is TGTGCCAGCAGCTTAGTGGAGGGAGCTTTGGGGGTGACCCAGTACTTC. It translates to CASSLVEGALGVTQYF.

The CDR3 coding sequence is TGTGCCAGCAGCCCGACAGGGGTCTACGAGCAGTACTTC. Translated, it gives CASSPTGVYEQYF. The chain couples TRBV6-5 to TRBJ2-7; 8 bases fit TRBD1. The CDR3 is 13 amino acids. With V trimmed by 6 bases and J by 3 bases, 4 bases remained unmatched. The germline CDR1 and CDR2 sequences are MNHEY and SVGAGI.

V gene TRBV6-4 combines with J gene TRBJ2-2; D gene uncertain. Per germline, CDR1 MRHNA and CDR2 SNTAGT. This CDR3 has 13 amino acids. The V end lost 0 bases, the J end lost 6 bases, and 5 bases lay between the germline ends. The CDR3 spells CASSDSTPGELFF. The DNA for the CDR3 is TGTGCCAGCAGTGACTCGACTCCCGGGGAGCTGTTTTTT.

The rearrangement uses TRBV5-1 and TRBJ2-5, with D perhaps matching TRBD1 (6 bases). Germline V gene lookup returns CDR1 SGHRS and CDR2 YFSETQ. The CDR3 is made up of 15 amino acids. Trimming left V 4 bases short and J 5 bases short, with 18 bases between. As DNA, the CDR3 is TGCGCCAGCAGCCTGGACCCAGGGGTTTCCGAGACCCAGTACTTC. It encodes CASSLDPGVSETQYF. The full variable domain, in which reference TRBV5-1 and TRBJ2-5 provide the parts outside the CDR3, is KAGVTQTPRYLIKTRGQQVTLSCSPISGHRSVSWYQQTPGQGLQFLFEYFSETQRNKGNFPGRFSGRQFSNSRSEMNVSTLELGDSALYLCASSLDPGVSETQYFGPGTRLLVL.

V is TRBV29-1 and J is TRBJ2-1; D may be TRBD1 or TRBD2 (5 bases each). The CDR3 has 14 residues. The germline V gene encodes CDR1 SQVTM and CDR2 ANQGSEA. V lost 3 bases and J lost 2, with 11 bases in between. CDR3 sequence (DNA): TGCAGCGTTGATACTGGGACCACCTACAATGAGCAGTTCTTC. This sequence encodes CSVDTGTTYNEQFF.

This chain connects TRBV20-1 to TRBJ1-1; 10 positions agree with TRBD1. The V gene end was trimmed by 5 bases and the J gene end by 8 bases; junction bases not matched to a gene: 2. The CDR3 totals 11 residues. CDR1 and CDR2 (germline): DFQATT, SNEGSKA (reference sequence). The CDR3 region is CSAGTGAEAFF. Here the CDR3 DNA reads TGCAGTGCTGGGACAGGGGCCGAAGCTTTCTTT.

This clone appeared a single time. The chain is built from TRBV3-1 (or the pseudogene TRBV3-2) and TRBJ2-5, with D uncertain. Trimming took off 3 bases at V and 5 bases at J, with 10 bases between the two ends. Per the germline V gene, CDR1 is LGHDT and CDR2 is YNNKEL (reference sequence). The CDR3 has 13 residues. The CDR3 region has the DNA TGTGCCAGCAGCCATGGGTCCGGGGAGACCCAGTACTTC. Its protein is CASSHGSGETQYF.

CDR3 DNA: TGTGCCAGCAGTTCCCCAGGGGGCTACAATGAGCAGTTCTTC. The encoded protein is CASSSPGGYNEQFF. The chain joins TRBV6-5 to TRBJ2-1; TRBD1 aligns across 7 bases. Germline values: CDR1 MNHEY, CDR2 SVGAGI. V lost 4 bases, J lost 3 bases, and 3 bases stayed unmatched. The CDR3 is made up of 14 amino acids.

The chain has TRBV2 and TRBJ1-4; possibly TRBD1 for D (5 bases). Germline CDR1 is SNHLY and CDR2 is FYNNEI. V lost 3 bases and J 7 bases, leaving 9 bases between the germline ends. The CDR3 has 13 residues. The CDR3: CASSDGTGEKLFF. The CDR3, as DNA: TGTGCCAGCAGTGACGGGACTGGTGAAAAACTGTTTTTT.